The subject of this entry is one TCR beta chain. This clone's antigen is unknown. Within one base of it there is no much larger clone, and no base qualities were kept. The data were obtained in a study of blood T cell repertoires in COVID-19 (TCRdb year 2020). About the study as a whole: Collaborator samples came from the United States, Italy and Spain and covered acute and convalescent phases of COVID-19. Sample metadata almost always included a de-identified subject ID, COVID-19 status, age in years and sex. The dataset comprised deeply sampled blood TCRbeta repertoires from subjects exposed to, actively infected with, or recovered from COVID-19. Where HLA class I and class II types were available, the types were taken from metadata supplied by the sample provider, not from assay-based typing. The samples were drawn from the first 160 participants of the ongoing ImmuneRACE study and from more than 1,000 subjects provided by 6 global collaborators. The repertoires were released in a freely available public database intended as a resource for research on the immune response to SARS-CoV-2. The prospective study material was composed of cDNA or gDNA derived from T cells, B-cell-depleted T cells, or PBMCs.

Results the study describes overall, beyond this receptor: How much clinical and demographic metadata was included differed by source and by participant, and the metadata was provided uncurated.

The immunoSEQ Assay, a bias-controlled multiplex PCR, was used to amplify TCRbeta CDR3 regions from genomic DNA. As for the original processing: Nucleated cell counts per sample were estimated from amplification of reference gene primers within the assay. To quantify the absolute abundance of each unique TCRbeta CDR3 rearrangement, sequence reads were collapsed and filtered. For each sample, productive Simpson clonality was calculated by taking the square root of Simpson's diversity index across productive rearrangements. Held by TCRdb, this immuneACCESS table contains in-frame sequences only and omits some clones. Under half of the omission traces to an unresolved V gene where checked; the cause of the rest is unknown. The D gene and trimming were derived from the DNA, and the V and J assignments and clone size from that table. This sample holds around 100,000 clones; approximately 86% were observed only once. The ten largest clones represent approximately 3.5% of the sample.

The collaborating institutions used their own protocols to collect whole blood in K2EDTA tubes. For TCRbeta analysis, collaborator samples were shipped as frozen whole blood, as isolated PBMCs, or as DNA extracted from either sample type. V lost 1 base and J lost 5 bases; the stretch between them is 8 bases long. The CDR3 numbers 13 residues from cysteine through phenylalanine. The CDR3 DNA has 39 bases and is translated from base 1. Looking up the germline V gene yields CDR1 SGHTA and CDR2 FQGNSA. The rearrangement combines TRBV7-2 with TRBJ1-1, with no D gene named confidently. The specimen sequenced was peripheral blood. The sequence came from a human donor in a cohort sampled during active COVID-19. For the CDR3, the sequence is CASSLVVETEAFF. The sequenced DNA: TGTGCCAGCAGCTTAGTAGTGGAGACTGAAGCTTTCTTT.